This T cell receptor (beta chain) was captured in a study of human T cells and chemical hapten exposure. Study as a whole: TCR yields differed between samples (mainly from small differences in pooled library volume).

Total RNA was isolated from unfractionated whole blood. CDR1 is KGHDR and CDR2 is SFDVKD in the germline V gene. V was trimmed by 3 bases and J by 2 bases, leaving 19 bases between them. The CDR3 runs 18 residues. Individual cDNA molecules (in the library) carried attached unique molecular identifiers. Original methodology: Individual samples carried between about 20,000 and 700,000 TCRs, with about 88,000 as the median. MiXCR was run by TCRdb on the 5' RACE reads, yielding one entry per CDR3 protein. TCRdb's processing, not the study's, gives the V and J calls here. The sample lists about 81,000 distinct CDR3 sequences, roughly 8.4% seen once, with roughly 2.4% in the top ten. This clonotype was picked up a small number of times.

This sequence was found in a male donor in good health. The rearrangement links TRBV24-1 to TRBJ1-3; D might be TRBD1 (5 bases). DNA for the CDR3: TGTGCCACCAGTGATGGGACGGACCTCTGTCGGGCTGGAAACACCATATATTTT. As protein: CATSDGTDLCRAGNTIYF.